These T cell receptor beta chains were read from a single sample in a study of graft-versus-host responses after intestinal transplantation. The antigens these receptors bind are not known. Clones were sequenced by immunoSEQ multiplex PCR, and TCRdb holds only the in-frame ones, with some missing. The table records about 85,000 clones, approximately 78% of them present only once. The sample in question was unstimulated CD4+ T cells sorted from spleen or lymph node cells, obtained before intestinal transplant. These TCRs come from a human donor who received an intestinal transplant. CDR3s include the opening cysteine and the closing phenylalanine or tryptophan. The D gene is left open where the match is weak. Expanded clones are given a class, and other clones once, few, many or no size at all.

V gene,clone size,J gene,D gene,CDR3 protein,CDR3 DNA
TRBV7-2,once,TRBJ2-2,.,CASSWRPGTGELFF,TGTGCCAGCAGCTGGAGACCTGGCACCGGGGAGCTGTTTTTT
TRBV5-1,once,TRBJ2-1,.,CASSLGTHNEQFF,TGCGCCAGCAGCTTAGGGACACACAATGAGCAGTTCTTC
TRBV28,.,TRBJ2-2,TRBD1,CASKTGAKNTGELFF,TGTGCCAGTAAAACAGGGGCCAAGAACACCGGGGAGCTGTTTTTT
TRBV6-5,.,TRBJ1-4,TRBD1,CASSYDRGGEKLFF,TGTGCCAGCAGCTACGACAGGGGTGGCGAAAAACTGTTTTTT
TRBV11-1,.,TRBJ2-5,.,CASSLENRETQYF,TGTGCCAGCAGCTTAGAGAATCGGGAGACCCAGTACTTC
TRBV4-1,.,TRBJ2-1,.,CASSLGTLKSSYNEQFF,TGCGCCAGCAGCCTTGGGACTCTTAAAAGCTCCTACAATGAGCAGTTCTTC
TRBV5-6,.,TRBJ2-7,TRBD1,CASSHGTGKGEQYF,TGTGCCAGCAGCCACGGGACAGGGAAAGGCGAGCAGTACTTC
TRBV19,.,TRBJ2-5,TRBD1,CASSTKQGSRAETQYF,TGTGCCAGTAGTACCAAACAGGGGAGTAGAGCGGAGACCCAGTACTTC
TRBV4-1,.,TRBJ2-3,TRBD2,CASSQEGGGALSTDTQYF,TGCGCCAGCAGCCAAGAAGGCGGGGGGGCCCTTAGCACAGATACGCAGTATTTT
TRBV5-1,once,TRBJ2-5,.,CASSRDTQETQYF,TGCGCCAGCAGCAGGGACACCCAAGAGACCCAGTACTTC
TRBV5-1,.,TRBJ1-4,.,CASSLSPGMGEKLFF,TGCGCCAGCAGCTTGTCTCCGGGAATGGGTGAAAAACTGTTTTTT
TRBV27,.,TRBJ2-7,TRBD1,CASKPRDRDYEQYF,TGTGCCAGCAAACCCCGGGACAGGGACTACGAGCAGTACTTC
TRBV5-1,.,TRBJ2-7,TRBD1,CASSLTTGYDYEQYF,TGCGCCAGCAGCTTAACGACAGGGTATGACTACGAGCAGTACTTC
TRBV5-1,once,TRBJ1-2,.,CASSSREGGSGYTF,TGCGCCAGCAGCTCCCGTGAAGGGGGTAGTGGCTACACCTTC
TRBV5-1,.,TRBJ2-7,TRBD1,CASTPWGQGYEQYF,TGCGCCAGCACCCCTTGGGGACAGGGGTACGAGCAGTACTTC
TRBV6-1,.,TRBJ2-5,TRBD1,CASSEGGWTGGQETQYF,TGTGCCAGCAGTGAAGGAGGGTGGACAGGGGGCCAAGAGACCCAGTACTTC
TRBV28,.,TRBJ1-4,.,CASSSAGPEKLFF,TGTGCCAGCAGTTCGGCAGGGCCTGAAAAACTGTTTTTT
TRBV19,.,TRBJ2-1,TRBD2,CASALSGGSHEQFF,TGTGCCAGCGCCCTATCGGGCGGGAGCCATGAGCAGTTCTTC
TRBV5-6,few,TRBJ2-3,TRBD1,CASSPRGPVSDTQYF,TGTGCCAGCAGCCCAAGGGGGCCCGTGTCAGATACGCAGTATTTT
TRBV5-1,.,TRBJ2-7,TRBD2,CASSRTSGRLTIYEQYF,TGCGCCAGCAGCCGGACTAGCGGGAGGTTAACTATCTACGAGCAGTACTTC
TRBV6-1,.,TRBJ2-7,.,CASSTFRQYAEQYF,TGTGCCAGCAGTACCTTCCGACAGTACGCTGAGCAGTACTTC
TRBV10-1,.,TRBJ2-1,.,CASSPAGRDEQFF,TGCGCCAGCAGCCCCGCGGGACGGGATGAGCAGTTCTTC
TRBV29-1,.,TRBJ2-7,TRBD1,CSVVGDRGETYEQYF,TGCAGCGTTGTCGGGGACAGGGGCGAAACCTACGAGCAGTACTTC
TRBV9,.,TRBJ2-5,TRBD2,CASSVAGGVGETQYF,TGTGCCAGCAGCGTAGCTGGGGGGGTAGGGGAGACCCAGTACTTC
TRBV4-1,.,TRBJ2-1,TRBD2,CASSQVDGSGGGEQFF,TGCGCCAGCAGCCAAGTTGACGGGAGCGGGGGAGGTGAGCAGTTCTTC
TRBV5-5,.,TRBJ2-1,.,CASSLEGGSYNEQFF,TGTGCCAGCAGCTTGGAGGGGGGGTCCTACAATGAGCAGTTCTTC
TRBV5-4,.,TRBJ2-5,TRBD2,CASSSTSGKGGETQYF,TGTGCCAGCAGCTCGACTAGCGGGAAGGGAGGGGAGACCCAGTACTTC
TRBV4-1,.,TRBJ1-5,TRBD1,CASSQKTGYQPQHF,TGCGCCAGCAGCCAAAAGACAGGGTATCAGCCCCAGCATTTT
TRBV6-1,.,TRBJ2-5,TRBD2,CASTRTSGSYETQYF,TGTGCCAGCACCAGGACTAGCGGGAGCTACGAGACCCAGTACTTC
TRBV5-1,once,TRBJ2-7,TRBD1,CASSLAGTGGGEQYF,TGCGCCAGCAGCTTGGCCGGGACAGGGGGGGGCGAGCAGTACTTC
TRBV10-2,.,TRBJ2-1,TRBD2,CASTVHPSGGANEQFF,TGCGCCAGCACCGTCCACCCTAGCGGGGGGGCCAATGAGCAGTTCTTC
TRBV9,.,TRBJ2-5,TRBD2,CASSVSGLAGGYQETQYF,TGTGCCAGCAGCGTCTCGGGACTAGCGGGGGGGTACCAAGAGACCCAGTACTTC
TRBV19,.,TRBJ2-7,TRBD1,CASSTTGQGINEQYF,TGTGCCAGTAGTACAACGGGACAGGGGATCAACGAGCAGTACTTC
TRBV10-2,.,TRBJ1-5,.,CASTVGGNQPQHF,TGCGCCAGCACAGTCGGGGGTAATCAGCCCCAGCATTTT
TRBV10-3,.,TRBJ1-6,.,CATSRGSEPPLHF,TGTGCCACCTCGAGGGGGTCCGAACCACCCCTCCACTTT
TRBV9,.,TRBJ2-5,TRBD2,CASSVASGSGEQYF,TGTGCCAGCAGCGTAGCCAGCGGGAGTGGGGAGCAGTACTTC
TRBV28,.,TRBJ1-6,.,CASSLVSRQEVNSPLHF,TGTGCCAGCAGTTTAGTAAGTCGACAGGAAGTTAATTCACCCCTCCACTTT
TRBV5-1,.,TRBJ1-1,TRBD1,CASRSQGARTEAFF,TGCGCCAGCAGATCTCAGGGGGCTCGGACTGAAGCTTTCTTT
TRBV4-1,.,TRBJ2-7,.,CASSRGTRQGLTYEQYF,TGCGCCAGCAGCCGAGGTACTCGCCAGGGCCTGACCTACGAGCAGTACTTC
TRBV30,.,TRBJ2-7,TRBD1,CAGNRGYEQYF,TGTGCCGGCAACAGGGGCTACGAGCAGTACTTC
TRBV6-1,.,TRBJ2-2,.,CASTVGANTGELFF,TGTGCCAGCACCGTGGGAGCCAACACCGGGGAGCTGTTTTTT
TRBV5-4,.,TRBJ2-3,.,CASSLRGSRDTQYF,TGTGCCAGCAGTCTCCGGGGGTCACGGGATACGCAGTATTTT
TRBV6-1,.,TRBJ2-2,TRBD2,CASSEAPGRGNTGELFF,TGTGCCAGCAGTGAAGCCCCCGGGAGGGGGAACACCGGGGAGCTGTTTTTT
TRBV19,.,TRBJ1-3,.,CASTRGRRNTIYF,TGTGCCAGTACCAGAGGCCGGAGAAACACCATATATTTT
TRBV19,once,TRBJ2-3,TRBD1,CASSILGGDPRDTQYF,TGTGCCAGTAGTATCCTAGGGGGCGACCCTAGAGATACGCAGTATTTT
TRBV2,once,TRBJ1-2,.,CASSGTEVAYGYTF,TGTGCCAGCAGTGGGACAGAGGTCGCCTATGGCTACACCTTC
TRBV7-9,.,TRBJ2-7,TRBD1,CASSRPTSPGTGAHEQYF,TGTGCCAGCAGCCGACCAACCTCCCCCGGGACAGGGGCCCACGAGCAGTACTTC
TRBV18,.,TRBJ2-7,.,CASSPELVYHSSYEQYF,TGTGCCAGCTCACCAGAACTAGTGTATCACTCGTCCTACGAGCAGTACTTC
TRBV5-4,.,TRBJ2-1,.,CASSLDGDSSYNEQFF,TGTGCCAGCAGCTTGGACGGGGATAGCTCCTACAATGAGCAGTTCTTC
TRBV6-6,few,TRBJ2-7,TRBD1,CASSYGQGARNEQYF,TGTGCCAGCAGTTACGGCCAGGGGGCAAGGAACGAGCAGTACTTC